Listed below are T cell receptor beta chains from one sample, sequenced in a study of blood T cell repertoires in COVID-19. Some clones are missing from TCRdb's copy, which holds only in-frame ones; the method was immunoSEQ multiplex PCR. This table holds tens of thousands of clones, approximately 70% found once. Input material: peripheral blood. All receptors derive from an elderly man with acute or convalescent COVID-19. Both conserved end residues are part of each CDR3. Each record gives: J gene, D gene, V gene, CDR3 length, clone size, CDR3 DNA, CDR3 protein. The D gene is left open where the match is weak. A row's size may be missing; if present it is once, few, many or a size class.

TRBJ1-2 | NA | TRBV28 | 13 | once | TGTGCCAGCAGTCCCAAGGTTGTCGGGAGCTACACCTTC | CASSPKVVGSYTF
TRBJ2-7 | NA | TRBV21-1 | 15 | NA | TGTGCCAGCAGCCCCCCCGGGGTGCCAACCTACGAGCAGTACTTC | CASSPPGVPTYEQYF
TRBJ1-2 | NA | TRBV30 | 14 | NA | TGTGCCTGGAGTGTGATGTACGGCGGGGATGGCTACACCTTC | CAWSVMYGGDGYTF
TRBJ2-2 | TRBD2 | TRBV28 | 15 | NA | TGTGCCAGCAGCCTGAATGGCGGGAGATCCGGGGAGCTGTTTTTT | CASSLNGGRSGELFF
TRBJ1-1 | NA | TRBV3-1/TRBV3-2 | 12 | NA | TGTGCCAGCAGCCAAGAGACAGCAAGAGCTTTCTTT | CASSQETARAFF
TRBJ2-5 | TRBD2 | TRBV9 | 14 | NA | TGTGCCAGCAGCGGCGGGGGGGCCCAAGAGACCCAGTACTTC | CASSGGGAQETQYF
TRBJ2-1 | TRBD1 | TRBV28 | 15 | NA | TGTGCCACCTTCTCCGGCACAGGGGGCAGGGATGAGCAGTTCTTC | CATFSGTGGRDEQFF
TRBJ1-3 | NA | TRBV30 | 15 | many | TGTGCCTGGAGTCGGCAGGGGCTCTTTGGAAACACCATATATTTT | CAWSRQGLFGNTIYF
TRBJ1-1 | TRBD1 | TRBV6-6 | 13 | NA | TGTGCCGCCTGGAGGTCGACAGGGGTTGAAGCTTTCTTT | CAAWRSTGVEAFF
TRBJ2-5 | NA | TRBV5-6 | 14 | NA | TGTGCCAGCAGCCCAACCAGGGTCCAAGAGACCCAGTACTTC | CASSPTRVQETQYF
TRBJ2-7 | TRBD1 | TRBV6-2/TRBV6-3 | 15 | NA | TGTGCCAGCAGTTCAACAGGGGCCTTTCTCTACGAGCAGTACTTC | CASSSTGAFLYEQYF
TRBJ2-5 | NA | TRBV9 | 12 | once | TGTGCCAGCAGCCCCGGTTGGGAGACCCAGTACTTC | CASSPGWETQYF
TRBJ2-1 | NA | TRBV12-3/TRBV12-4 | 12 | many | TGTGCCAGCAGCTTCACTGACAATGAGCAGTTCTTC | CASSFTDNEQFF
TRBJ2-1 | TRBD2 | TRBV12-3/TRBV12-4 | 13 | NA | TGTGCCAGTTTGGGGGGGGAGAGTAATGAGCAGTTCTTC | CASLGGESNEQFF
TRBJ1-6 | NA | TRBV28 | 17 | NA | TGTGCCAGCAGCCCCTATGGCTGGAGCTCCTATAATTCACCCCTCCACTTT | CASSPYGWSSYNSPLHF
TRBJ2-1 | NA | TRBV27 | 14 | NA | TGTGCCAGCAGAGTTAGCGAACAATACAATGAGCAGTTCTTC | CASRVSEQYNEQFF
TRBJ2-4 | TRBD2 | TRBV20-1 | 14 | NA | TGCAGTGCTAGTCGGCTAGCGGCCGGAGACATTCAGTACTTC | CSASRLAAGDIQYF
TRBJ2-7 | TRBD2 | TRBV28 | 14 | few | TGTGCCAGCAGTTTGGCGGGAGGGTACCACGAGCAGTACTTC | CASSLAGGYHEQYF
TRBJ2-7 | NA | TRBV11-2 | 16 | NA | TGTGCCAGCAGCTTAGCCCTATCCGCGAGCCCCTACGAGCAGTACTTC | CASSLALSASPYEQYF
TRBJ1-5 | NA | TRBV30 | 13 | NA | TGTGCCTGGAGTGTACAGGGTGGACAGCCCCAGCATTTT | CAWSVQGGQPQHF
TRBJ2-3 | NA | TRBV20-1 | 17 | NA | TGCAGTGCTAGTCGGCCCTGGGGGCGGTCTGGCACAGATACGCAGTATTTT | CSASRPWGRSGTDTQYF
TRBJ2-7 | TRBD2 | TRBV3-1/TRBV3-2 | 15 | NA | TGTGCCAGCGGACTAGCGGGAGGCCCGAGCTACGAGCAGTACTTC | CASGLAGGPSYEQYF
TRBJ2-7 | NA | TRBV6-5 | 12 | NA | TGTGCCAGCAGTACAGGGTTTTCCGAGCAGTACTTC | CASSTGFSEQYF
TRBJ2-7 | NA | TRBV3-1/TRBV3-2 | 12 | many | TGTGCCAGCACTTCAGGGACCTACGAGCAGTACTTC | CASTSGTYEQYF
TRBJ2-2 | NA | TRBV2 | 13 | NA | TGTGCCAGCAGAGAGACAGAAACCGGGGAGCTGTTTTTT | CASRETETGELFF
TRBJ1-1 | TRBD1 | TRBV12-3/TRBV12-4 | 13 | few | TGTGCCAGCAGTTTATCTGGGACAGTTGAAGCTTTCTTT | CASSLSGTVEAFF
TRBJ2-3 | TRBD1 | TRBV25-1 | 13 | NA | TGTGCCAGCAGGGGACAGGGCCGCGATACGCAGTATTTT | CASRGQGRDTQYF
TRBJ2-3 | TRBD2 | TRBV3-1/TRBV3-2 | 19 | NA | TGTGCCAGCAGTCCCCAAACTCGACTAGCGGGAGGTGGTACAGATACGCAGTATTTT | CASSPQTRLAGGGTDTQYF
TRBJ2-7 | NA | TRBV3-1/TRBV3-2 | 14 | NA | TGTGCCAGCAGCCAAGTCTGGAGGGCTTACGAGCAGTACTTC | CASSQVWRAYEQYF
TRBJ2-5 | TRBD2 | TRBV28 | 18 | NA | TGTGCCAGCAGTTCATCCGGGACTAGCGGGAGGGCCGGAGAGACCCAGTACTTC | CASSSSGTSGRAGETQYF
TRBJ2-6 | NA | TRBV6-5 | 15 | NA | TGTGCCAGCAGGGCCGGAGGGTCTGGGGCCAACGTCCTGACTTTC | CASRAGGSGANVLTF
TRBJ2-7 | TRBD1 | TRBV16 | 15 | NA | TGTGCCAGCAGCACTACGGGACAGGTTACCTACGAGCAGTACTTC | CASSTTGQVTYEQYF
TRBJ1-6 | TRBD1 | TRBV10-2 | 15 | once | TGCGCCAGCAGTGAGACGACAGGGCGGGATTCACCCCTCCACTTT | CASSETTGRDSPLHF
TRBJ2-4 | NA | TRBV10-3 | 11 | NA | TGTGCCATCAGTGAGTCCGGGGTACAGTACTTC | CAISESGVQYF
TRBJ2-7 | NA | TRBV7-7 | 13 | NA | TGTGCTAGCAGCTTAGATTTAGGCGGGGCGCAGTACTTC | CASSLDLGGAQYF
TRBJ2-2 | TRBD2 | TRBV28 | 15 | NA | TGTGCCAGCAGCCGGGACTACCTTAACACCGGGGAGCTGTTTTTT | CASSRDYLNTGELFF
TRBJ2-1 | NA | TRBV2 | 14 | NA | TGTGCCAGCATGTGGCGGGACTCCTACAATGAGCAGTTCTTC | CASMWRDSYNEQFF
TRBJ1-2 | NA | TRBV28 | 12 | NA | TGTGCCAGCAGTTTACGGCCGGGGGGCTACACCTTC | CASSLRPGGYTF
TRBJ1-5 | NA | TRBV2 | 15 | few | TGTGCCAGCAGTCCAATCCGGACAGTCAATCAGCCCCAGCATTTT | CASSPIRTVNQPQHF
TRBJ2-1 | TRBD1 | TRBV18 | 15 | NA | TGTGCCAGCTCACAAGGACAGGGGGCTCGAAATGAGCAGTTCTTC | CASSQGQGARNEQFF
TRBJ2-3 | TRBD1 | TRBV5-1 | 14 | few | TGCGCCAGCAGGATGACAGGGGGTGTAGATACGCAGTATTTT | CASRMTGGVDTQYF
TRBJ2-1 | TRBD2 | TRBV5-6 | 17 | NA | TGTGCCAGCAGCCCGGTAGTGGGACTAGCGAGTAGAAATGAGCAGTTCTTC | CASSPVVGLASRNEQFF
TRBJ1-5 | NA | TRBV2 | 14 | NA | TGTGCCAGCAGTGAAGGACACAGCAATCAGCCCCAGCATTTT | CASSEGHSNQPQHF
TRBJ1-2 | TRBD1 | TRBV28 | 13 | once | TGTGCCAGCAGTTTGACAGGGGTTGTTGGCTACACCTTC | CASSLTGVVGYTF
TRBJ1-5 | TRBD1 | TRBV28 | 15 | NA | TGTGCCAGCAGTTTATCTAGGACAGGGCGTCAGCCCCAGCATTTT | CASSLSRTGRQPQHF
TRBJ2-3 | TRBD1 | TRBV25-1 | 14 | NA | TGTGCCAGCAGTGATATTGACAGGGGAAATACGCAGTATTTT | CASSDIDRGNTQYF
TRBJ1-2 | NA | TRBV14 | 17 | many | TGTGCCAGCAGCCTTACCCCGGCGGGCAGTTCTAACTATGGCTACACCTTC | CASSLTPAGSSNYGYTF
TRBJ1-1 | TRBD1 | TRBV7-2 | 17 | NA | TGTGCCAGCAGCTTAAGAATTTTGGGACAGGGAAACACTGAAGCTTTCTTT | CASSLRILGQGNTEAFF
TRBJ2-1 | TRBD2 | TRBV5-1 | 15 | NA | TGCGCCAGCAGCTTGACTAGCGGGACCTACAATGAGCAGTTCTTC | CASSLTSGTYNEQFF
TRBJ1-1 | NA | TRBV12-3/TRBV12-4 | 13 | NA | TGTGCCAGCAGAAGTTCCGAGGGCACTGAAGCTTTCTTT | CASRSSEGTEAFF
TRBJ2-3 | NA | TRBV10-1 | 16 | NA | TGCGCCAGCAGTGAGTCTAGGAACCCGAGGGCAGATACGCAGTATTTT | CASSESRNPRADTQYF
TRBJ2-1 | NA | TRBV12-3/TRBV12-4 | 12 | few | TGTGCCAGCAGTTTCAGGGGCAGTGAGCAGTTCTTC | CASSFRGSEQFF
TRBJ1-5 | TRBD1 | TRBV28 | 16 | NA | TGTGCCAGCAGTCCCATGACAGGGACCGGCTCGAAGCCCCAGCATTTT | CASSPMTGTGSKPQHF
TRBJ2-7 | NA | TRBV7-3 | 14 | once | TGTGCCAGCAGCTTAACCAGGGAATCCCACGAGCAGTACTTC | CASSLTRESHEQYF
TRBJ2-1 | NA | TRBV28 | 17 | NA | TGTGCCAGCAGTTTCCTTGGCGGGGGCAGCTCCTACAATGAGCAGTTCTTC | CASSFLGGGSSYNEQFF